This passage covers 3 T cell receptor beta chains from one sample sequenced in a study of blood T cell repertoires in COVID-19. Measured with immunoSEQ multiplex PCR; TCRdb has only the in-frame clones, and not every one. Found here are approximately 400,000 clones, approximately 91% of them singletons; the top ten hold just over 0.85%. The sequenced sample consisted of PBMCs or T cells enriched from blood (not recorded which). All receptors come from a woman between 40 and 50 years old who had been exposed to COVID-19.

The CDR3, as DNA: TGTGCCAGCGAGAGTCACCAAGAGACCCAGTACTTC. It is translated as CASESHQETQYF. The chain links TRBV6-5 to TRBJ2-5; D uncertain. The germline CDR1 and CDR2 sequences are MNHEY and SVGAGI. The CDR3 sequence is 12 residues long. The V end was cut by 8 bases, the J end by 0 bases, with 7 bases between.

The rearrangement links TRBV27 to TRBJ1-2; maybe TRBD1 (6 bases). Germline V lookup: CDR1 MNHEY, CDR2 SMNVEV (reference sequence). This CDR3 is built from 13 residues. V was pared by 6 bases and J by 7 bases, with 15 bases between. The CDR3 loop reads CASSLQGAPGYTF. The CDR3, as DNA: TGTGCCAGCAGCCTACAGGGTGCGCCTGGCTACACCTTC.

The rearrangement uses TRBV7-2 and TRBJ2-2, with 10 positions matching TRBD1. Germline CDR1 and CDR2: SGHTA and FQGNSA. V gave up 6 bases and J gave up 4 bases; unmatched junction bases: 2. The length of the CDR3 is 14 residues. CDR3 amino acids: CASRRQGATGELFF. In DNA, the CDR3 is TGTGCCAGCAGGAGACAGGGGGCCACCGGGGAGCTGTTTTTT.